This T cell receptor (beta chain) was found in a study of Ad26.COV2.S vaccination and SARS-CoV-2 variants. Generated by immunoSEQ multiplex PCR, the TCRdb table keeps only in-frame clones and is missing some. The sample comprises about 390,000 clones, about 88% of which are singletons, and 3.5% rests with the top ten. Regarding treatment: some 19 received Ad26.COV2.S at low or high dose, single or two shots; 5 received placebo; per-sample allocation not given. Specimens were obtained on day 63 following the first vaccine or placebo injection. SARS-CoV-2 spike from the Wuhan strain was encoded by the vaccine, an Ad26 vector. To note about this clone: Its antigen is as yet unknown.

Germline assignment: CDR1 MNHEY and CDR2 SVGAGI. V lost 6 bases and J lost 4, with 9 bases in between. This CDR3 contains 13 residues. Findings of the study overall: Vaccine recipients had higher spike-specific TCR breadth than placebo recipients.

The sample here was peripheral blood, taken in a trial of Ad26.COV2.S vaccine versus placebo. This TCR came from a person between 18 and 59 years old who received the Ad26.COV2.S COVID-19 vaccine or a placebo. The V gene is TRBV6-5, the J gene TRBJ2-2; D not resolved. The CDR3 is CASRYPGTGELFF. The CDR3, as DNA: TGTGCCAGCAGGTACCCTGGCACCGGGGAGCTGTTTTTT.